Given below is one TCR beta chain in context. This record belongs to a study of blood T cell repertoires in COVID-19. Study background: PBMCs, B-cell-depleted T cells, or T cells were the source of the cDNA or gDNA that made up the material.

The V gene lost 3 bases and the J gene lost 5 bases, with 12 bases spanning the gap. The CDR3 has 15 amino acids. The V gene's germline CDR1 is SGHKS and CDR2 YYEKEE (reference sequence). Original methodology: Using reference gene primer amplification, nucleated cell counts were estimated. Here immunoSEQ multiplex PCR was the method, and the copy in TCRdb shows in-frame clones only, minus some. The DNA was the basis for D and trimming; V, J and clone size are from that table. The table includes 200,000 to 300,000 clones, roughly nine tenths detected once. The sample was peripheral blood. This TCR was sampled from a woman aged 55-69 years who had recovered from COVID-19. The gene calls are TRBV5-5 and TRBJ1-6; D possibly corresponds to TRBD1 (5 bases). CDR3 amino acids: CASSWADIDNSPLHF. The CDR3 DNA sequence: TGTGCCAGCAGCTGGGCGGACATCGATAATTCACCCCTCCACTTT.